A selection of T cell receptor beta chains follows, all from one sample in a study of T cells in Graves' hyperthyroidism and ophthalmopathy. One entry per CDR3 protein results from TCRdb running MiXCR on the multiplex PCR reads. The data hold more than 300,000 distinct CDR3 sequences, with approximately 17% observed a single time. Source material: blood. The receptors derive from a woman in her 30s with Graves' hyperthyroidism that later progressed to Graves' ophthalmopathy. Each CDR3 is given with its conserved first and last residue. D genes are given only for firm matches. Clone size appears in some rows only: once, few, many, or a class for an expanded clone.

once	TRBD2	TRBV28	TRBJ2-3	CASSTRTSGGHTDTQYF	TGTGCCAGCAGCACTCGGACTAGCGGGGGGCACACAGATACGCAGTATTTT
many	.	TRBV2	TRBJ2-2	CASSPVRGPNTGELFF	TGTGCCAGCAGCCCCGTGCGGGGCCCGAACACCGGGGAGCTGTTTTTT
few	.	TRBV7-2	TRBJ1-2	CASSFPYRGAYGYTF	TGTGCCAGCAGCTTTCCCTATAGGGGAGCCTATGGCTACACCTTC
few	.	TRBV4-1	TRBJ2-7	CASSPYPGGEGYEQYF	TGCGCCAGCAGCCCGTACCCCGGGGGAGAAGGATACGAGCAGTACTTC
few	TRBD1	TRBV2	TRBJ2-3	CASSEYMAGGGTDTQYF	TGTGCCAGCAGTGAATATATGGCAGGGGGCGGCACAGATACGCAGTATTTT
few	.	TRBV12-3/TRBV12-4	TRBJ1-1	CASSLGGAVAEAFF	TGTGCCAGCAGTTTGGGAGGGGCAGTCGCTGAAGCTTTCTTT
many	TRBD2	TRBV3-1	TRBJ2-3	CASSQATSGRVTDTQYF	TGTGCCAGCAGCCAAGCAACTAGCGGGAGAGTGACAGATACGCAGTATTTT
.	.	TRBV4-3	TRBJ2-2	CASSQVSPANTGELFF	TGCGCCAGCAGCCAAGTGAGTCCCGCCAACACCGGGGAGCTGTTTTTT
.	TRBD1	TRBV4-1	TRBJ2-7	CASSQLSGQGASYEQYF	TGCGCCAGCAGCCAATTATCGGGACAGGGGGCGTCTTACGAGCAGTACTTC
few	.	TRBV19	TRBJ2-2	CASSIVHRARGELFF	TGTGCCAGTAGTATAGTCCACCGGGCCCGGGGGGAGCTGTTTTTT
many	TRBD1	TRBV29-1	TRBJ2-7	CSVPGQGADEQYF	TGCAGCGTTCCCGGACAGGGTGCAGACGAGCAGTACTTC
many	TRBD1	TRBV20-1	TRBJ1-6	CSAIRGQVTDSPLHF	TGCAGTGCTATAAGAGGACAGGTGACTGATTCACCCCTCCACTTT
few	.	TRBV24-1	TRBJ1-5	CATRSVRGQPQHF	TGTGCCACTAGATCAGTTAGGGGTCAGCCCCAGCATTTT
.	TRBD1	TRBV2	TRBJ1-5	CASSLRQGLNQPQHF	TGTGCCAGCAGTCTCCGACAGGGATTGAATCAGCCCCAGCATTTT
.	.	TRBV12-3/TRBV12-4	TRBJ2-1	CASSLEAEQYNEQFF	TGTGCCAGCAGTTTGGAAGCGGAGCAATACAATGAGCAGTTCTTC